These T cell receptor beta chains were read from a single sample in a study of T cell responses to AZD1222 COVID-19 vaccine. Using immunoSEQ multiplex PCR, the repertoire was profiled, and TCRdb retains in-frame clones only, with some absent. The data contain 200,000 or so clones, 88% of them singletons. The source material was peripheral blood, sampled on day 0 of AZD1222 vaccination. The source of these receptors is an adult in good health. CDR3s include the opening cysteine and the closing phenylalanine or tryptophan. D genes are given only for firm matches. Only part of the rows carry a size: once, few, many, or a class if the clone is expanded.

CDR3: CASSQDPQHTRWHTEAFF
DNA: TGTGCCAGCAGCCAAGACCCTCAACACACAAGGTGGCACACTGAAGCTTTCTTT
V: TRBV14
size: few
D: -
J: TRBJ1-1

CDR3: CASSESSDIYTGELFF
DNA: TGCGCCAGCAGTGAGTCTTCGGACATTTACACCGGGGAGCTGTTTTTT
V: TRBV10-2
size: few
D: -
J: TRBJ2-2

CDR3: CASSQSIAGGGAQYF
DNA: TGTGCCAGCAGCCAATCCATAGCGGGGGGCGGGGCCCAGTACTTC
V: TRBV3-1/TRBV3-2
size: once
D: TRBD2
J: TRBJ2-5

CDR3: CASSEASQGGTTKQYF
DNA: TGTGCCAGCAGTGAAGCGAGCCAGGGTGGAACTACGAAGCAGTACTTC
V: TRBV6-1
size: -
D: -
J: TRBJ2-7

CDR3: CASRPIGDGTYEQYF
DNA: TGTGCCAGTAGGCCAATCGGTGACGGTACCTACGAGCAGTACTTC
V: TRBV19
size: -
D: -
J: TRBJ2-7

CDR3: CASSMVGSSYEQYF
DNA: TGTGCCAGTAGTATGGTAGGTTCTTCGTACGAGCAGTACTTC
V: TRBV19
size: once
D: -
J: TRBJ2-7

CDR3: CASSPPRGRVGYTF
DNA: TGTGCCAGCAGTCCCCCCAGGGGGCGGGTTGGCTACACCTTC
V: TRBV6-1
size: few
D: TRBD1
J: TRBJ1-2

CDR3: CASSQYGQGGGNQPQHF
DNA: TGCGCCAGCAGCCAATATGGACAAGGCGGCGGCAATCAGCCCCAGCATTTT
V: TRBV4-1
size: -
D: -
J: TRBJ1-5

CDR3: CASSSPTSGGLREYF
DNA: TGTGCCAGCAGCTCCCCGACTAGCGGGGGACTCCGCGAGTATTTT
V: TRBV7-9
size: -
D: TRBD2
J: TRBJ2-3

CDR3: CASNFVGGGNQPQHF
DNA: TGTGCCAGTAACTTCGTTGGGGGGGGCAATCAGCCCCAGCATTTT
V: TRBV19
size: -
D: -
J: TRBJ1-5

CDR3: CASSPGRRSVNTEAFF
DNA: TGTGCCAGTAGTCCGGGACGGCGGTCGGTGAACACTGAAGCTTTCTTT
V: TRBV19
size: -
D: -
J: TRBJ1-1

CDR3: CASSLEGASSDTQYF
DNA: TGTGCCAGCAGCTTAGAGGGGGCCTCTTCCGATACGCAGTATTTT
V: TRBV7-8
size: -
D: TRBD1
J: TRBJ2-3

CDR3: CASTPGQGNQPQHF
DNA: TGTGCCAGCACTCCGGGACAGGGGAATCAGCCCCAGCATTTT
V: TRBV28
size: -
D: TRBD1
J: TRBJ1-5

CDR3: CASSSNDGGAADTQYF
DNA: TGTGCCAGCAGCTCCAACGATGGCGGGGCGGCAGATACGCAGTATTTT
V: TRBV13
size: -
D: -
J: TRBJ2-3